This paragraph reports one T cell receptor (beta chain). Trimming took 3 bases from V and 0 from J, leaving 7 bases between them. CDR1 and CDR2 (germline): SGHRS, YFSETQ. This CDR3 spans 15 amino acids. The sample belongs to a study of blood T cell repertoires in COVID-19. Across the whole study: COVID-19 samples, acute and convalescent, were from the United States, Italy and Spain. The cDNA or gDNA used as material had been derived from T cells, B-cell-depleted T cells, or PBMCs.

Per the study methods: It was from reference gene primer amplification that nucleated cell counts were estimated. Using immunoSEQ multiplex PCR, the repertoire was profiled, and TCRdb retains in-frame clones only, with some absent. From that table come the V and J calls and clone size; the DNA was used to work out D and trimming. This table has roughly 250,000 clones, about 90% appearing once. This chain uses TRBV5-1 with TRBJ2-6; D is unclear. Source material: peripheral blood. The clonotype was recovered from a young woman with COVID-19, enrolled during active disease. The CDR3: CASSYSSSGANVLTF. The CDR3 DNA sequence: TGCGCCAGCAGCTATAGTAGCTCTGGGGCCAACGTCCTGACTTTC.